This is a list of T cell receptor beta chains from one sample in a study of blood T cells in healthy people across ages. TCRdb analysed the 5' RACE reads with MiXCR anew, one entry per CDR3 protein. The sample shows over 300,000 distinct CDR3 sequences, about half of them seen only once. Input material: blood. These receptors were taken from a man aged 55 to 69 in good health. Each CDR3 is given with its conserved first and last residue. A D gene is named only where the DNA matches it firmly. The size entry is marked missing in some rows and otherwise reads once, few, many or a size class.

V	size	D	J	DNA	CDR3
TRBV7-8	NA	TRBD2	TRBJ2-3	TGTGCCAGCACCGAGACTAGCGGAAACACAGATACGCAGTATTTT	CASTETSGNTDTQYF
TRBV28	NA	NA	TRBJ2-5	TGTGCCAGCAGTATCCCGGTACCGGGAGACCAAGAGACCCAGTACTTC	CASSIPVPGDQETQYF
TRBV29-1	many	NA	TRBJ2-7	TGCAGCGTAGCCGACAAGTACTCCTACGAGCAGTACTTC	CSVADKYSYEQYF
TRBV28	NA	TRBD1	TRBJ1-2	TGTGCCAGCAGTTCACCGGGACAGGGGGCGTGGGGCTACACCTTC	CASSSPGQGAWGYTF
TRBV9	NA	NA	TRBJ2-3	TGTGCCAGCAGCGTAGCCCCCCAGCAAGGCGGAGATACGCAGTATTTT	CASSVAPQQGGDTQYF
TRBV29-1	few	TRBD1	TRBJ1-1	TGCAGCGTAGGGGACAGGGACACCCTGAACACTGAAGCTTTCTTT	CSVGDRDTLNTEAFF
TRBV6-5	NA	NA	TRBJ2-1	TGTGCCAGCAGTAGCAGGAAAGGCTACAATGAGCAGTTCTTC	CASSSRKGYNEQFF
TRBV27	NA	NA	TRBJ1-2	TGTGCCAGCGGACTCAAGGGAGGCTACACCTTC	CASGLKGGYTF
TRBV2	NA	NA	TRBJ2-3	TGTGCCAGCAAGTGGGCTACCACAGATACGCAGTATTTT	CASKWATTDTQYF
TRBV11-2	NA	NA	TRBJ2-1	TGTGCCAGCAGACCCAGTGGGGGTGAGCAGTTCTTC	CASRPSGGEQFF
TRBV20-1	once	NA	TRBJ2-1	TGCAGTGCTAGAGGCGGGGGCGAGGGGAGGGATGAGCAGTTCTTC	CSARGGGEGRDEQFF
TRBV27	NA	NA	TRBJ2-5	TGTGCCAGCAGTTTAGGGCAGGACTCCGTCGGGGAGACCCAGTACTTC	CASSLGQDSVGETQYF
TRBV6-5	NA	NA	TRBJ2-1	TGTGCCAGCAGTTCCGCGGAATCCTCCTACAATGAGCAGTTCTTC	CASSSAESSYNEQFF
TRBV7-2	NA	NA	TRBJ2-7	TGCGCCAGCACCTTCAGCCGCTACAGGGATGGGGAGCAGTACTTC	CASTFSRYRDGEQYF
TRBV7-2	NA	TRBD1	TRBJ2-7	TGTGCCAGCAGCTGGGACAGGGGGAGCTCCTACGAGCAGTACTTC	CASSWDRGSSYEQYF
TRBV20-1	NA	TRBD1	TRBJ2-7	TGCAGTGCTAGCCCACCCGGGACAGGGACGGGCGAGCAGTACTTC	CSASPPGTGTGEQYF
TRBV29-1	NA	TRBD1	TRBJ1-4	TGCAGCGCCGGTAAGGGACAGGGAGTGGAAAAACTGTTTTTT	CSAGKGQGVEKLFF
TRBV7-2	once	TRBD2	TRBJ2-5	TGTGCCAGCAGCTTACAAGGCTGGACTAGCAGTGTTTTTAATGAGCAGTACTTC	CASSLQGWTSSVFNEQYF
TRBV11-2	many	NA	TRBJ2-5	TGTGCCAGCAGCTTATTACGCAGCCAAGAGACCCAGTACTTC	CASSLLRSQETQYF
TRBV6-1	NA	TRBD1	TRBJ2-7	TGTGCCAGCACCTCCGGGACAGGGGGCGCGAGTTCCTACGAGCAGTACTTC	CASTSGTGGASSYEQYF
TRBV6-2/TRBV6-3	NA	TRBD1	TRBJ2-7	TGTGCCAGCAGCAGGGGGTCCAACGACGAGCAGTACTTC	CASSRGSNDEQYF
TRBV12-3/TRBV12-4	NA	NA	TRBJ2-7	TGTGCCAGCAGTTTTCGAGGCAGTGGCTACGAGCAGTACTTC	CASSFRGSGYEQYF
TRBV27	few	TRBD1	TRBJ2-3	TGTGCCAGCAGTCCGGGACAGGACGCCCTTACGCAGTATTTT	CASSPGQDALTQYF
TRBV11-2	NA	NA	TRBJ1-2	TGTGCCAGCAGCTTAGCGGCTGGGGAAGGCTATGGCTACACCTTC	CASSLAAGEGYGYTF
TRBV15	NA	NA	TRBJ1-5	TGTGCCACCAGCAGAGATCCAGGGGGCAATCAGCCCCAGCATTTT	CATSRDPGGNQPQHF
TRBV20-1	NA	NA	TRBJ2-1	TGCAGTGCTAGAGGTCATACCTACAATGAGCAGTTCTTC	CSARGHTYNEQFF